The 28 T cell receptor beta chains given below trace back to one sample, sequenced in a study of cytotoxic CD8 clonotypes in ibrutinib-treated CLL. Repertoires were generated with immunoSEQ multiplex PCR, while TCRdb's copy carries only in-frame clones and drops some. Of 150,000 to 200,000 clones in the sample, roughly 77% were seen once. Sequences were derived from PBMCs, sampled after 12 months of ibrutinib treatment. Receptors were obtained from a human donor with chronic lymphocytic leukemia.

The chain links TRBV27 to TRBJ2-7; 11 bases match TRBD2. The CDR3 has 16 residues. In germline, CDR1 is MNHEY, CDR2 SMNVEV (reference sequence). V dropped 5 bases and J dropped 0; count of bases not matched to a gene: 6. The CDR3 is CASSKLAGASSYEQYF. The DNA of the CDR3 is TGTGCCAGCAGTAAACTAGCGGGGGCGAGCTCCTACGAGCAGTACTTC.

The chain uses TRBV28 and TRBJ2-1; D remains ambiguous. Germline assignment: CDR1 MDHEN and CDR2 SYDVKM. The length of the CDR3 is 15 residues. V was cut by 5 bases and J by 4 bases, with 15 bases left in between. The CDR3 sequence: CASSPYKGPYNEQFF. The CDR3, as DNA: TGTGCCAGCAGTCCGTATAAGGGCCCATACAATGAGCAGTTCTTC.

The chain recombines TRBV27 with TRBJ2-7; tentative D call: TRBD2 (5 bases). CDR1 and CDR2 (germline): MNHEY, SMNVEV (reference sequence). The V gene lost 3 bases and the J gene lost 2 bases, with 11 bases spanning the gap. The CDR3 length is 14 residues. DNA of the CDR3: TGTGCCAGCAGTTTTCTCCGGGATACCTACGAGCAGTACTTC. Its translation is CASSFLRDTYEQYF.

J is TRBJ1-1 and V is TRBV19, with 8 bases identical to TRBD1. The CDR3 spans 13 residues. V was pared by 10 bases and J by 6 bases, with 10 bases of the junction left unmatched. CDR1 and CDR2 from the germline V gene are LNHDA and SQIVND (reference sequence). This CDR3 is CATLQGVPPEAFF. The CDR3 DNA is TGTGCCACCTTACAGGGGGTCCCCCCTGAAGCTTTCTTT. The full variable domain, in which reference TRBV19 and TRBJ1-1 provide the parts outside the CDR3, is DGGITQSPKYLFRKEGQNVTLSCEQNLNHDAMYWYRQDPGQGLRLIYYSQIVNDFQKGDIAEGYSVSREKKESFPLTVTSAQKNPTAFYLCATLQGVPPEAFFGQGTRLTVV.

The chain has TRBV6-1 and TRBJ1-4, with D unclear. The V gene lost 6 bases and the J gene lost 8 bases, with 7 bases spanning the gap. The CDR3 is 11 residues long. The germline CDR1 and CDR2 sequences are MNHNS and SASEGT. CDR3: CASRLGEKLFF. CDR3 nucleotide sequence: TGTGCCAGCAGGCTAGGAGAAAAACTGTTTTTT.

The J gene is TRBJ2-1, the V gene TRBV7-3; 10 nucleotides align to TRBD2. The junction had 16 bases not matched to a gene; V was cut back by 5 bases and J by 0 bases. The CDR3 sequence is 20 residues long. Germline CDR1 reads SGHTA; CDR2 reads FQGTGA. CDR3 sequence: CASSKPSGLAGGLSYNEQFF. CDR3 DNA sequence: TGTGCCAGCAGCAAACCCTCGGGGTTAGCGGGGGGTCTCTCCTACAATGAGCAGTTCTTC.

The V and J genes are TRBV7-2 and TRBJ2-1; TRBD2 matches at 8 bases. The CDR3 is made up of 19 amino acids. Per the germline V gene, CDR1 is SGHTA and CDR2 is FQGNSA. V dropped 5 bases and J dropped 7; count of bases not matched to a gene: 22. The CDR3 spells CASSRSTRLFSGSKNEQFF. DNA of the CDR3: TGTGCCAGCAGCCGCTCAACAAGACTATTCAGCGGGAGCAAGAATGAGCAGTTCTTC.

The genes are TRBV6-5 and TRBJ2-1; 10 nucleotides line up with TRBD2. This CDR3 contains 15 residues. CDR1 MNHEY and CDR2 SVGAGI come from the germline V gene. The V segment lost 8 bases and the J segment 5 bases; nucleotides outside the gene matches: 9. This chain's CDR3 is CASRGLAVGDNEQFF. For the CDR3, the DNA is TGTGCCAGCCGAGGACTAGCGGTAGGAGACAATGAGCAGTTCTTC.

The J gene is TRBJ1-3, the V gene TRBV7-2, with D maybe TRBD1 (6 bases). Germline V lookup: CDR1 SGHTA, CDR2 FQGNSA. CDR3 length equals 16 residues. Between the trimmed V and J ends, which lost 5 bases and 1 base, there was a span of 15 bases. The CDR3 DNA reads as TGTGCCAGCAGCCCTGCTCGGGGGCATTCTGGAAACACCATATATTTT. Translated: CASSPARGHSGNTIYF.

This clone was counted only a few times. The genes are TRBV28 and TRBJ1-6; D may be TRBD1 (6 bases). Germline loops: CDR1 MDHEN, CDR2 SYDVKM. The CDR3 runs to 14 residues. Trimming removed 5 bases from V and 7 bases from J, with 12 bases in between. CDR3 coding DNA: TGTGCCAGCAGTCTCACAGGGACCAATTCACCCCTCCACTTT. The encoded protein is CASSLTGTNSPLHF.

The chain combines TRBV30 with TRBJ2-7; 12 bases agree with TRBD1. CDR1 and CDR2 (germline): GTSNPN, SVGIG (reference sequence). V was pared by 3 bases and J by 4 bases, with 10 bases of the junction left unmatched. This CDR3 spans 16 amino acids. As DNA, the CDR3 is TGTGCCTGGAGCCGTAAGGGGACAGGGGGCTTATACGAGCAGTACTTC. Residues: CAWSRKGTGGLYEQYF.

The chain joins TRBV7-2 to TRBJ1-2; 10 nucleotides agree with TRBD1. CDR3 length: 13 residues. With V trimmed by 5 bases and J by 7 bases, 4 bases remained unmatched. The germline CDR1 and CDR2 sequences are SGHTA and FQGNSA. CDR3 in amino acids: CASSPGTGVGYTF. In nucleotides, the CDR3 is TGTGCCAGCAGCCCTGGGACAGGGGTTGGCTACACCTTC.

This clone has more than one count but fewer than ten. The chain links TRBV27 to TRBJ1-1; 7 positions match TRBD1. The CDR3 is made up of 16 amino acids. The ends lost 4 bases at V and 5 bases at J; junction bases unmatched: 13. CDR1 is MNHEY, CDR2 SMNVEV, per germline (reference sequence). The CDR3 loop reads CASSSYRGLSGTEAFF. CDR3 DNA sequence: TGTGCCAGCAGTTCCTACAGGGGTCTGAGCGGTACTGAAGCTTTCTTT.

The rearrangement links TRBV7-2 to TRBJ2-7, with 15 bases fitting TRBD2. V lost 5 bases to trimming and J lost 6 bases; unmatched junction nucleotides: 5. In germline, CDR1 is SGHTA, CDR2 FQGNSA. The CDR3 consists of 15 residues. In DNA form, the CDR3 reads TGTGCCAGCAGCACCGGGACTAGCGGGAGGTCCGAGCAGTACTTC. Translating gives CASSTGTSGRSEQYF.

On this clone itself: The junction departs from germline at one end; a sequencing error may be responsible. This chain connects TRBV7-7 to TRBJ2-2, with D perhaps matching TRBD1 (6 bases). In germline, CDR1 is SSHAT, CDR2 FNYEAQ (reference sequence). The CDR3 runs to 14 residues. The CDR3 DNA reads as TGTGCTAGCAGCCCCACAGGGTATACCGGGGAGCTGTTTTTT. Encoded protein: CASSPTGYTGELFF.

The chain links TRBV27 to TRBJ1-2; D might be TRBD1 (5 bases). V was cut by 10 bases and J by 0 bases, with 18 bases left in between. Germline CDR1 MNHEY, CDR2 SMNVEV (reference sequence). This CDR3 has 15 amino acids. Here the CDR3 DNA reads TGTGCCACCGCAAGGGGCGTTTACTCTAACTATGGCTACACCTTC. It specifies CATARGVYSNYGYTF.

In regard to this clone: No conserved phenylalanine or tryptophan ends this CDR3, so it is likely a read error. The chain is built from TRBV5-6 and TRBJ1-2, with D maybe TRBD1 (5 bases). CDR1 and CDR2 from the germline V gene are SGHDT and YYEEEE. Trimming stripped 1 base from V and 2 bases from J, with 15 bases between. CDR3 length: 16 residues. CDR3 loop: CASSLFAAGLNYGYTL. Written as DNA, the CDR3 is TGTGCCAGCAGCTTGTTTGCGGCAGGGCTAAACTATGGCTACACCCTC.

V usage is TRBV28 and J usage is TRBJ1-1; 9 bases match TRBD1. The length of the CDR3 is 15 residues. With V trimmed by 2 bases and J by 7 bases, 8 bases remained unmatched. The germline V gene encodes CDR1 MDHEN and CDR2 SYDVKM. The CDR3 sequence: CASSLGDRDSGEAFF. The CDR3 region has the DNA TGTGCCAGCAGTTTAGGGGACAGGGATTCTGGTGAAGCTTTCTTT. Filled out from reference TRBV28 and TRBJ1-1, the complete variable domain reads DVKVTQSSRYLVKRTGEKVFLECVQDMDHENMFWYRQDPGLGLRLIYFSYDVKMKEKGDIPEGYSVSREKKERFSLILESASTNQTSMYLCASSLGDRDSGEAFFGQGTRLTVV.

The V and J genes are TRBV28 and TRBJ2-5, with D possibly called TRBD1 or TRBD2 (6 bases each). CDR3 length equals 13 residues. Germline values: CDR1 MDHEN, CDR2 SYDVKM. Deletions cut 7 bases from V and 4 bases from J, with 13 bases between. CDR3 in amino acids: CASNGGPGETQYF. CDR3 nucleotide sequence: TGTGCCAGCAATGGGGGGCCCGGAGAGACCCAGTACTTC.

The chain combines TRBV2 with TRBJ2-1; possible D gene TRBD2, 6 bases. Germline CDR1 and CDR2: SNHLY and FYNNEI. V dropped 0 bases and J dropped 16 bases, with 19 bases sitting between them. This CDR3 has 14 amino acids. The DNA of the CDR3 is TGTGCCAGCAGTGAAGCCCCGGGGGTGGGGTTAGTCTTCTTC. Its protein product is CASSEAPGVGLVFF. The entire variable domain, with the rest obtained from reference TRBV2 and TRBJ2-1, is as follows: EPEVTQTPSHQVTQMGQEVILRCVPISNHLYFYWYRQILGQKVEFLVSFYNNEISEKSEIFDDQFSVERPDGSNFTLKIRSTKLEDSAMYFCASSEAPGVGLVFFGPGTRLTVL.

This chain links TRBV7-2 with TRBJ2-3; D uncertain. This CDR3 spans 10 amino acids. Germline values: CDR1 SGHTA, CDR2 FQGNSA. V lost 2 bases, J lost 7 bases, and 1 base lay in between. The CDR3 spells CASSLNTQYF. The CDR3 nucleotides read TGTGCCAGCAGCTTAAATACGCAGTATTTT.

The chain employs TRBV7-9 and TRBJ1-4; D not certain. From germline, CDR1 is SEHNR and CDR2 FQNEAQ (reference sequence). The CDR3 is made up of 16 amino acids. Deletions cut 1 base from V and 0 bases from J, with 9 bases between. CDR3 region: CASSLDGRPTNEKLFF. Here the CDR3 DNA reads TGTGCCAGCAGCTTAGACGGCCGACCAACTAATGAAAAACTGTTTTTT.

CDR3 DNA sequence: TGTGCCAGCAGTCCTGGACAGGGGACTGAAGCTTTCTTT. It specifies CASSPGQGTEAFF. The chain employs TRBV6-5 and TRBJ1-1; 9 bases match TRBD1. Germline lookup yields CDR1 MNHEY and CDR2 SVGAGI. V lost 5 bases to trimming and J lost 5 bases; unmatched junction nucleotides: 3. CDR3 length: 13 amino acids.

V usage is TRBV4-2 and J usage is TRBJ2-3; 7 bases are a match to TRBD2. This CDR3 is 16 amino acids long. Trimming at V came to 5 bases and at J to 6 bases, leaving 14 bases not matched to a gene. CDR1 and CDR2 (germline): LGHNA, YNFKEQ. The CDR3 sequence: CASSAQSGASMDTQYF. In DNA, the CDR3 is TGTGCCAGCAGCGCTCAGAGCGGGGCTTCCATGGATACGCAGTATTTT.

V usage is TRBV28 and J usage is TRBJ2-4; D gene uncertain. Germline loops: CDR1 MDHEN, CDR2 SYDVKM. Trimming left V 4 bases short and J 0 bases short, with 10 bases between. The CDR3 has 15 amino acids. As DNA, the CDR3 is TGTGCCAGCAGTTCCTATACAGAAGCCAAAAACATTCAGTACTTC. Its translation is CASSSYTEAKNIQYF.

Only one count was recorded for this clone. The chain employs TRBV15 and TRBJ1-1; possible D gene TRBD1, 5 bases. The V end was cut by 4 bases, the J end by 1 base, with 10 bases between. The CDR3 is 14 amino acids. Germline V gene data show CDR1 as LNHNV and CDR2 as YYDKDF (reference sequence). The CDR3 region is CATSTGTANTEAFF. DNA of the CDR3: TGTGCCACCAGCACCGGGACGGCGAACACTGAAGCTTTCTTT.

This chain uses TRBV5-4 with TRBJ2-3; 11 bases fit TRBD2. The V gene's germline CDR1 is SGHNT and CDR2 YYREEE (reference sequence). The CDR3 covers 15 residues. Trimming removed 4 bases from V and 6 bases from J; junction bases left unmatched: 7. CDR3 amino acids: CASSTGPSGRDTQYF. The DNA of the CDR3 is TGTGCCAGCAGCACTGGGCCTAGCGGGAGGGATACGCAGTATTTT. Full variable domain (remainder filled in from reference TRBV5-4 and TRBJ2-3): ETGVTQSPTHLIKTRGQQVTLRCSSQSGHNTVSWYQQALGQGPQFIFQYYREEENGRGNFPPRFSGLQFPNYSSELNVNALELDDSALYLCASSTGPSGRDTQYFGPGTRLTVL.

V and J are TRBV7-9 and TRBJ2-7; D is unclear. The CDR3 consists of 13 residues. Trimming removed 4 bases at V and 7 bases at J, with 14 bases between. From germline, CDR1 is SEHNR and CDR2 FQNEAQ (reference sequence). CDR3 loop: CASSSDRRGEQYF. In nucleotides, the CDR3 is TGTGCCAGCAGCTCAGACCGGCGTGGTGAGCAGTACTTC.